Shown below are 8 T cell receptor beta chains from a single sample sequenced in a study of blood T cell repertoires in COVID-19. Only in-frame clones appear in the TCRdb table, and some are missing; sequencing was by immunoSEQ multiplex PCR. The sample records roughly 130,000 clones, 86% being singletons. Specimen: PBMCs or T cells enriched from blood (not recorded which). All receptors come from a woman between 45 and 65 years old who had recovered from COVID-19.

This clone has only a few counts. The V and J genes are TRBV15 and TRBJ2-2, with D possibly matching TRBD1 (6 bases). Trimming cost V 0 bases and J 5 bases, with 13 bases left between them. This CDR3 spans 16 amino acids. Germline CDR1 reads LNHNV; CDR2 reads YYDKDF (reference sequence). The chain's CDR3 is CATSRDPGTKTGELFF. CDR3 nucleotide sequence: TGTGCCACCAGCAGAGACCCCGGGACAAAGACCGGGGAGCTGTTTTTT.

The J gene is TRBJ1-1, the V gene TRBV15, with TRBD1 matching 7 bases. There are 13 residues in the CDR3. V lost 6 bases and J lost 5; bases outside the gene matches: 6. Germline values: CDR1 LNHNV, CDR2 YYDKDF (reference sequence). The DNA for the CDR3 is TGTGCCACCAGTCCCACAGGGGCTACTGAAGCTTTCTTT. Translating it yields CATSPTGATEAFF.

In the case of this clone: One end of the junction fails to match germline, which may point to a read error. J is TRBJ2-2 and V is TRBV7-7, with D possibly TRBD1 on 6 matching bases. The V gene's germline CDR1 is SSHAT and CDR2 FNYEAQ (reference sequence). This CDR3 has 16 residues. The CDR3 coding sequence is TGTGCTAGCAGCTTAGCCCAGGGACAGAACACCGGGGAGCTGTTTTTT. It yields the protein CASSLAQGQNTGELFF. Using reference TRBV7-7 and TRBJ2-2 for the parts outside the CDR3, the full variable domain is GAGVSQSPRYKVTKRGQDVTLRCDPISSHATLYWYQQALGQGPEFLTYFNYEAQPDKSGLPSDRFSAERPEGSISTLTIQRTEQRDSAMYRCASSLAQGQNTGELFFGEGSRLTVL.

The genes are TRBV7-3 and TRBJ1-5, with D tentatively TRBD1 (5 bases). Germline V gene data show CDR1 as SGHTA and CDR2 as FQGTGA. Trimming removed 1 base from V and 4 bases from J, with 8 bases in between. The CDR3 sequence is 14 residues long. Here the CDR3 reads CASSLSQGNQPQHF. The CDR3 DNA follows: TGTGCCAGCAGCTTAAGTCAGGGAAATCAGCCCCAGCATTTT.

This clone came up once. The chain is built from TRBV18 and TRBJ1-4; TRBD1 aligns across 9 bases. J was trimmed by 7 bases and V by 4 bases; bases with no gene match: 7. The CDR3 is 15 amino acids. Germline lookup yields CDR1 KGHSH and CDR2 LQKENI. The CDR3 bases are TGTGCCAGCTCACAAAGGACAGGGGAGGGTGAAAAACTGTTTTTT. It yields the protein CASSQRTGEGEKLFF.

The V gene is TRBV10-3, the J gene TRBJ1-6; D not resolved. The CDR3 extends over 15 amino acids. The V end was cut by 5 bases, the J end by 3 bases, with 11 bases between. Germline V gene lookup returns CDR1 ENHRY and CDR2 SYGVKD. The DNA for the CDR3 is TGTGCCATCAGTTCGGAGGAGCACTATAATTCACCCCTCCACTTT. Translating gives CAISSEEHYNSPLHF.

The J gene is TRBJ1-2, the V gene TRBV5-5, with D tentatively TRBD1 (5 bases). Between the trimmed V and J ends, which lost 1 base and 5 bases, there was a span of 12 bases. Germline CDR1 and CDR2: SGHKS and YYEKEE (reference sequence). The CDR3 length is 14 residues. CDR3 DNA: TGTGCCAGCAGCTTGTCAGACAGCGCATATGGCTACACCTTC. Translation gives CASSLSDSAYGYTF.

The chain is built from TRBV19 and TRBJ1-1, with TRBD1 identical over 10 bases. CDR3 length: 15 residues. The germline V gene encodes CDR1 LNHDA and CDR2 SQIVND (reference sequence). Trimming cost V 7 bases and J 6 bases; bases outside gene matches: 11. CDR3 protein: CASINPRQGAPEAFF. The CDR3 DNA sequence: TGTGCCAGTATTAACCCCCGACAGGGGGCTCCTGAAGCTTTCTTT.